The clone carrying this T cell receptor (beta chain) was seen only a few times. Its antigen is unknown. The data stem from a study of T-cell reconstitution after alpha-beta-depleted transplantation in children. Notes on the study in general: Several hundred expanded graft clones reportedly gave rise to the alpha-beta T cells present about two months after transplant. High day-60 TCRbeta diversity in some patients came from surviving recipient T cells and thymic progenitors. It was newly produced T cells that mostly accounted for T-cell counts and diversity one year after transplant.

Unique molecular identifiers featured in how the TCRbeta library was prepared. TCRdb reprocessed the PCR reads via MiXCR and lists one record per CDR3 protein. The sample yields about 400,000 distinct CDR3 sequences, 15% to 20% seen once. This clonotype was obtained from a boy under two years old who had a stem cell transplant for Wiskott-Aldrich syndrome, so the T cells may come from the graft donor. The sample was PBMCs, mostly from graft donor cells, taken 360 days after TCRalphabeta/CD19-depleted stem cell transplant.

The DNA for the CDR3 is TGTGCCAGCAGTTTACTCACGGGGACTAGCACAGATACGCAGTATTTT. Its translation is CASSLLTGTSTDTQYF. J is TRBJ2-3 and V is TRBV27; TRBD2 is a possible D gene (6 bases). V lost 2 bases, J lost 0 bases, and 12 bases lay in between. The CDR3 has 16 amino acids. CDR1 and CDR2 (germline): MNHEY, SMNVEV (reference sequence).